This T cell receptor (beta chain) stems from a study of cytotoxic CD8 clonotypes in ibrutinib-treated CLL. About the research overall: The patients comprised about a dozen relapsed/refractory and 15 treatment-naive cases, 17 IGHV unmutated.

In the case of this clone: Its antigen is unknown.

The CDR3 is 15 amino acids. The germline CDR1 and CDR2 sequences are SGHDN and FVKESK. Trimming took 6 bases from V and 2 from J; bases not matched to a gene: 7. Study outcomes and limitations: Patients had baseline clonality above age-matched healthy donors, and this clonality moved with circulating CD8+ T-cell counts.

Profiling relied on immunoSEQ multiplex PCR, and the TCRdb table lists in-frame clones only, not all of them. The table has about 74,000 clones, 75% to 85% seen once. J is TRBJ1-2 and V is TRBV14; TRBD1 aligns across 9 bases. The specimen comprised PBMCs, sampled at disease progression, from a patient treated with ibrutinib. The TCR comes from a human donor with chronic lymphocytic leukemia. The CDR3 DNA reads TGTGCCAGCAGACCTGGGACAGGGTCCAACTATGGCTACACCTTC. The encoded protein is CASRPGTGSNYGYTF. Based on the CDR3 plus reference TRBV14 and TRBJ1-2, the full variable domain is EAGVTQFPSHSVIEKGQTVTLRCDPISGHDNLYWYRRVMGKEIKFLLHFVKESKQDESGMPNNRFLAERTGGTYSTLKVQPAELEDSGVYFCASRPGTGSNYGYTFGSGTRLTVV.